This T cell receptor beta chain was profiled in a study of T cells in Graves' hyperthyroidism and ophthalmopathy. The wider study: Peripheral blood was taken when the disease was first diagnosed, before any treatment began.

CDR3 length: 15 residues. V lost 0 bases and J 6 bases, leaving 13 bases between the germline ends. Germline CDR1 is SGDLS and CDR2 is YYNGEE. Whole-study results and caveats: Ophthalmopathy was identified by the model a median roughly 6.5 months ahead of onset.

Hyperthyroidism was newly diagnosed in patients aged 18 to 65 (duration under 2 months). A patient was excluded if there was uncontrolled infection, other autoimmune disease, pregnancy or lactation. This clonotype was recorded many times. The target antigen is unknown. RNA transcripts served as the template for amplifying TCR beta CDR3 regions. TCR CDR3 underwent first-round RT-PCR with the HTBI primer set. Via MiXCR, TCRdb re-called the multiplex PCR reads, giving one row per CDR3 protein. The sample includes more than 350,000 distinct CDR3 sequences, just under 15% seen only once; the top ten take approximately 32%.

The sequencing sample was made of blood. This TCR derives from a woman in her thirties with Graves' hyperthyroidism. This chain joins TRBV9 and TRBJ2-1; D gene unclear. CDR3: CASSVETHRGNEQFF. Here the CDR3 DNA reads TGTGCCAGCAGCGTAGAGACCCACAGAGGCAATGAGCAGTTCTTC.